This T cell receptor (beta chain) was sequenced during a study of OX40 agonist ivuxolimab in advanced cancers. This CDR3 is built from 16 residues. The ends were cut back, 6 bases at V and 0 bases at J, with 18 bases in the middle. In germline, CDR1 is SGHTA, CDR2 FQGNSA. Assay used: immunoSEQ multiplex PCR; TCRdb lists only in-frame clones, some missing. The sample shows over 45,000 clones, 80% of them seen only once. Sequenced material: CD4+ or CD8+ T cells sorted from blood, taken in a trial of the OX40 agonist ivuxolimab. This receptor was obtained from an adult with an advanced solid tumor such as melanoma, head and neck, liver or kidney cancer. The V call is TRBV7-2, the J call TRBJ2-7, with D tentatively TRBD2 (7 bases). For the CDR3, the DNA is TGTGCCAGCAGTTTCAAGGGGGGGACATACTCCTACGAGCAGTACTTC. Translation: CASSFKGGTYSYEQYF.